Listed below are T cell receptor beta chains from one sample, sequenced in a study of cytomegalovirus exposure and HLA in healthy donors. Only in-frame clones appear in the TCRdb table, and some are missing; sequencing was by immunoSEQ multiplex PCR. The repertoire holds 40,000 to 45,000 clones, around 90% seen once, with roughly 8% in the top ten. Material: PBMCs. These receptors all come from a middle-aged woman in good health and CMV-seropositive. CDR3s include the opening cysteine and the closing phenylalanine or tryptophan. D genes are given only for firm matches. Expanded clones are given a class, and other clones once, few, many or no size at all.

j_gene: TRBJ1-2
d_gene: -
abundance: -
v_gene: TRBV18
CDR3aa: CASSTEGASRGYTF
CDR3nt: TGTGCCAGCTCGACAGAAGGGGCCTCCCGGGGCTACACCTTC

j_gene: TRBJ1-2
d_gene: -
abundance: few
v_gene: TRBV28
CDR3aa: CASSIGQIYGYTF
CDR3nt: TGTGCCAGCAGTATCGGACAGATCTATGGCTACACCTTC

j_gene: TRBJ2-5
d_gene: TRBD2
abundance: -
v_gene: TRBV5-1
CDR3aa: CASSSGGLDKETQYF
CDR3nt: TGCGCCAGCAGCTCGGGGGGGCTGGATAAAGAGACCCAGTACTTC

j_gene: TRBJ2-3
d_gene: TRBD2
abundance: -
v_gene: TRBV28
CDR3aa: CASSSSGDTQYF
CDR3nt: TGTGCCAGCAGTTCTAGCGGGGATACGCAGTATTTT

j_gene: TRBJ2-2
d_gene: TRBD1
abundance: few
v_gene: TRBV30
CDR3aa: CAWDRVAGELFF
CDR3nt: TGTGCCTGGGACAGGGTGGCCGGGGAGCTGTTTTTT

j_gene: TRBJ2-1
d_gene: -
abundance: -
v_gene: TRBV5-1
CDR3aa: CASSTVTSRTWNEQFF
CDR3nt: TGCGCCAGCAGCACCGTAACTAGCAGAACTTGGAATGAGCAGTTCTTC

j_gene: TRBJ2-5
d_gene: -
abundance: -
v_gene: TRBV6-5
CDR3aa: CASTGTPYQETQYF
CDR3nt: TGTGCCAGCACTGGGACACCGTACCAAGAGACCCAGTACTTC

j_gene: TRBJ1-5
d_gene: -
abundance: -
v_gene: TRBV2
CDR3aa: CASSEVGTHYQPQHF
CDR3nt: TGTGCCAGCAGTGAAGTGGGGACACACTATCAGCCCCAGCATTTT

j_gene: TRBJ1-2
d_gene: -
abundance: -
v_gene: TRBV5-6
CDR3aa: CASSEGTGYRGYTF
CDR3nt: TGTGCCAGCAGCGAGGGTACAGGGTACCGTGGCTACACCTTC

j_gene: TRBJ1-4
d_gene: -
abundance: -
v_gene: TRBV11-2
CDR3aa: CASSFGTMVDYATNEKLFF
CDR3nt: TGTGCCAGCAGCTTTGGGACAATGGTAGATTACGCAACTAATGAAAAACTGTTTTTT